The TCR beta chain described here comes from a study of long-term antiretroviral therapy in people with HIV. Findings and caveats of the study: Whereas controls had wider CDR3 length ranges, HIV repertoires had narrower ones.

About this clone itself: Its antigen is currently unknown.

The libraries were made with immunoSEQ v3.0 at survey level. Generated by immunoSEQ multiplex PCR, the TCRdb table keeps only in-frame clones and is missing some. The sample yields about 25,000 clones, 79% seen once. Looked up from germline, CDR1 is WSHSY and CDR2 is SAAADI. V was shortened by 0 bases and J by 0 bases, with 17 bases between the two germline ends. The CDR3 spans 18 residues. The clonotype originates from a man younger than 40 with HIV. The specimen comprised unsorted PBMCs, sampled 2.1 years after starting antiretroviral therapy. The chain combines TRBV10-2 with TRBJ1-1; maybe TRBD1 (5 bases). CDR3 DNA: TGCGCCAGCAGTGAGTCGTCGATCCAGGGAGGATTGAACACTGAAGCTTTCTTT. This gives the protein CASSESSIQGGLNTEAFF.